A selection of T cell receptor beta chains follows, all from one sample in a study of blood T cell repertoires in COVID-19. Only in-frame clones appear in the TCRdb table, and some are missing; sequencing was by immunoSEQ multiplex PCR. The top ten hold under 0.6% of the sample, which has some 68,000 clones, around 90% seen once. Material: peripheral blood. The receptors come from a man over 45 with COVID-19, enrolled during active disease. CDR3s include the opening cysteine and the closing phenylalanine or tryptophan. The D gene is left open where the match is weak. Size is omitted from some rows. Given values are once, few, many or a class for expanded clones.

TRBV7-2	-	once	TRBJ2-3	TGTGCCAGCAGCACGAACGGGTCCCCTAGCACAGATACGCAGTATTTT	CASSTNGSPSTDTQYF
TRBV18	TRBD1	few	TRBJ2-7	TGTGCCAGCTCACCTAACCGGGACAGGGCCCACGAGCAGTACTTC	CASSPNRDRAHEQYF
TRBV28	-	-	TRBJ2-7	TGTGCCAGCACGCAGGGCTACGAGCAGTACTTC	CASTQGYEQYF
TRBV7-8	TRBD2	-	TRBJ2-7	TGTGCCAGCAGCCTCTGGACTAGCGGTCTCTACGAGCAGTACTTC	CASSLWTSGLYEQYF
TRBV5-6	-	-	TRBJ2-3	TGTGCCAGCAGCTTGGCGGGACTCCGCACAGATACGCAGTATTTT	CASSLAGLRTDTQYF
TRBV29-1	-	-	TRBJ1-1	TGCAGCGTCACAGAGCAGGTCTTTAACACTGAAGCTTTCTTT	CSVTEQVFNTEAFF
TRBV11-3	-	-	TRBJ1-5	TGTGCCAGCAGCTTAGATCGGGGGTCTTGCGATCAGCCCCAGCATTTT	CASSLDRGSCDQPQHF
TRBV25-1	-	once	TRBJ1-2	TGTGCCAGCAGTTCGCCACATGAATCACGCTGGGGCTACACCTTC	CASSSPHESRWGYTF
TRBV2	TRBD2	-	TRBJ2-1	TGTGCCAGCAGTGACCCCGGACTAGCGGGAGCTTCCTACAATGAGCAGTTCTTC	CASSDPGLAGASYNEQFF
TRBV18	-	-	TRBJ2-3	TGTGCCAGCTCACCAGCGGACAAGAGCACAGATACGCAGTATTTT	CASSPADKSTDTQYF
TRBV15	TRBD1	-	TRBJ2-5	TGTGCCACCAGCGGAGGGACAGGGACGGAGACCCAGTACTTC	CATSGGTGTETQYF
TRBV9	TRBD2	once	TRBJ2-1	TGTGCCAGCAGCATAGGACTAGCTTACAATGAGCAGTTCTTC	CASSIGLAYNEQFF
TRBV5-1	TRBD1	-	TRBJ1-5	TGCGCCAGCAGCCCGCGGGACAGGGAGAGCTATAGCAATCAGCCCCAGCATTTT	CASSPRDRESYSNQPQHF
TRBV4-2	-	-	TRBJ1-2	TGTGCCAGCAGCCAAGATTTCGGGACATATTATGGCTACACCTTC	CASSQDFGTYYGYTF
TRBV19	TRBD1	-	TRBJ1-2	TGTGCCACCGGACAGGGGTATGGCTACACCTTC	CATGQGYGYTF
TRBV6-4	TRBD2	-	TRBJ2-1	TGTGCCAGCAGTCCCCTAGCGGATCCCTACAATGAGCAGTTCTTC	CASSPLADPYNEQFF
TRBV6-5	-	-	TRBJ1-1	TGTGCCAGCAGTTACCGGGGGGCGGAAGCTTTCTTT	CASSYRGAEAFF
TRBV7-9	-	-	TRBJ2-2	TGTGCCAGCCCTCCCTCCAGGGTATCGAACACCGGGGAGCTGTTTTTT	CASPPSRVSNTGELFF
TRBV10-3	TRBD1	-	TRBJ1-4	TGTGCCATCGGGCAGGGGGGACGTGAAAAACTGTTTTTT	CAIGQGGREKLFF
TRBV6-5	-	-	TRBJ1-3	TGTGCCAGCAGTTTGGAGCGGGAAGGCACCGGAAACACCATATATTTT	CASSLEREGTGNTIYF
TRBV30	-	few	TRBJ1-3	TGTGCCTGGAGCCGTGGGCACGGGGGATCTGGAAACACCATATATTTT	CAWSRGHGGSGNTIYF
TRBV5-4	-	-	TRBJ2-3	TGTGCCAGCAGCTTGGCGACTACCAAAGATACGCAGTATTTT	CASSLATTKDTQYF
TRBV19	-	-	TRBJ2-5	TGTGCCAGTAGTATCGGCAGGGCGTCGGAGACCCAGTACTTC	CASSIGRASETQYF
TRBV11-2	TRBD1	once	TRBJ2-5	TGTGCCAGCAGCTTACCGACGAAGGACAGGAGGTACCAAGAGACCCAGTACTTC	CASSLPTKDRRYQETQYF
TRBV13	TRBD1	-	TRBJ2-7	TGTGCCAGCAGCCCCTACAGGGGAGTCTACGAGCAGTACTTC	CASSPYRGVYEQYF
TRBV27	-	-	TRBJ1-2	TGTGCCAGCGGGAGACGGGATGGGATCTATGGCTACACCTTC	CASGRRDGIYGYTF
TRBV6-5	-	once	TRBJ2-4	TGTGCCAGCAGTTATTCCGGACGGGGAAACATTCAGTACTTC	CASSYSGRGNIQYF
TRBV4-2	TRBD1	-	TRBJ2-3	TGTGCCAGCAGCCAAGATTTCGCGACAGGGGTGGCAGATACGCAGTATTTT	CASSQDFATGVADTQYF
TRBV5-4	-	-	TRBJ2-7	TGTGCCAGCAGCCGCCCGGGACTCCCCTCCGAGCAGTACTTC	CASSRPGLPSEQYF